This T cell receptor (beta chain) was profiled in a study of neurological immune-mediated disorders. Germline values: CDR1 LGHDT, CDR2 YNNKEL (reference sequence). The CDR3 has 13 amino acids. cDNA was made by 5'RACE with 10-nucleotide random UMIs. TCRdb passed the 5' RACE reads through MiXCR, listing each CDR3 protein once. The sample holds some 37,000 distinct CDR3 sequences; roughly 5% are singletons and the top ten take 8.5% to 10%. Sorted libraries drew on approximately 980,000 CD4+ or CD8+ T cells. This clonotype was seen more than once but under ten times. The sequencing sample was made of CD4+ T cells from blood. The source of this sequence is a man between 18 and 29 years old in good health. The rearrangement links TRBV3-1 to TRBJ1-2, with TRBD1 as a possible D gene (5 bases). The CDR3 coding sequence is TGTATCAGCAGTCCGCCGGGGCAATATGGCTACACCTTC. This sequence encodes CISSPPGQYGYTF.